The 27 T cell receptor beta chains in this list originate from one sample, sequenced in a study of cytomegalovirus exposure and HLA in healthy donors. 13 Jbeta primers and 60 Vbeta primers were used for the PCR. TCRdb keeps only in-frame clones here, not all; method: immunoSEQ multiplex PCR. This sample has 90,000 to 140,000 clones; about 70% occur once, and the top ten carry under 4%. The specimen was PBMCs. The receptor set was obtained from a man aged 25-40 years in good health and CMV-seronegative.

This chain connects TRBV5-1 to TRBJ2-2; 10 bases are shared with TRBD2. The CDR3 loop spans 15 amino acids. Germline V gives CDR1 SGHRS, CDR2 YFSETQ. Trimming took 1 base from V and 4 from J; bases not matched to a gene: 1. The CDR3 is CASSLIAGGTGELFF. The CDR3 coding sequence is TGCGCCAGCAGCTTGATAGCGGGAGGCACCGGGGAGCTGTTTTTT.

The chain links TRBV19 to TRBJ1-2; D perhaps matches TRBD1 (5 bases). CDR3 length: 13 amino acids. Trimming removed 3 bases from V and 9 bases from J, with 14 bases in between. CDR1 is LNHDA, CDR2 SQIVND, per germline (reference sequence). The CDR3 spells CASSITRERSYTF. For the CDR3, the DNA is TGTGCCAGTAGTATCACCAGGGAAAGAAGCTACACCTTC. Filled out from reference TRBV19 and TRBJ1-2, the complete variable domain reads DGGITQSPKYLFRKEGQNVTLSCEQNLNHDAMYWYRQDPGQGLRLIYYSQIVNDFQKGDIAEGYSVSREKKESFPLTVTSAQKNPTAFYLCASSITRERSYTFGSGTRLTVV.

DNA of the CDR3: TGTGCCAGCAGTGAAGCATACGGACAGAGTAATGAAAAACTGTTTTTT. Residues: CASSEAYGQSNEKLFF. This rearrangement joins TRBV6-1 to TRBJ1-4; a weak D match, TRBD1 (6 bases). The CDR3 spans 16 residues. The germline gives CDR1 MNHNS, CDR2 SASEGT. V dropped 0 bases and J dropped 4 bases, with 12 bases sitting between them.

The chain employs TRBV7-2 and TRBJ1-5; 7 positions match TRBD1. Germline V gene data show CDR1 as SGHTA and CDR2 as FQGNSA. Trimming removed 5 bases from V and 1 base from J; junction bases left unmatched: 5. The CDR3 is 15 residues long. The CDR3 reads CASSLEGQSNQPQHF. For the CDR3, the DNA is TGTGCCAGCAGCCTAGAGGGACAGAGCAATCAGCCCCAGCATTTT.

The V gene is TRBV19, the J gene TRBJ2-6; no clear D. Germline V lookup: CDR1 LNHDA, CDR2 SQIVND (reference sequence). The CDR3 runs 15 residues. CDR3 nucleotides: TGTGCTACGCAGAGACTCTTCTCTGGGGCCAACGTCCTGACTTTC. Its translation is CATQRLFSGANVLTF.

The chain is built from TRBV12-1 and TRBJ2-2; no DNA check was done on the table's D call, TRBD2. TRBV12-1 is classified as a pseudogene. The length of the CDR3 is 16 residues. The CDR3 bases are TGTGCCAGCAGCTCGGACTTTAGCATTCACACCGGGGAGCTGTTTTTT. Its translation: CASSSDFSIHTGELFF.

The chain combines TRBV2 with TRBJ1-1; D perhaps matches TRBD1 (5 bases). CDR1 is SNHLY, CDR2 FYNNEI, per germline. The V gene lost 4 bases and the J gene lost 5 bases, with 8 bases spanning the gap. The CDR3 is 12 amino acids. CDR3 loop: CASSGGRTEAFF. CDR3 DNA: TGTGCCAGCAGTGGGGGGAGGACTGAAGCTTTCTTT.

This chain connects TRBV7-2 to TRBJ2-7; perhaps TRBD1 as D (6 bases). Looked up from germline, CDR1 is SGHTA and CDR2 is FQGNSA. With 7 bases removed from V and 1 base from J, the gap between germline ends came to 14 bases. The length of the CDR3 is 14 residues. In DNA, the CDR3 is TGTGCCAGCACCTCTAACAGGGTATCCTACGAGCAGTACTTC. Translated, it gives CASTSNRVSYEQYF.

This sequence joins TRBV4-2 and TRBJ2-5; D remains unclear. Germline CDR1 LGHNA, CDR2 YNFKEQ. The CDR3 totals 16 residues. Trimming pared 1 base from V and 4 bases from J, leaving 16 bases between. For the CDR3, the DNA is TGTGCCAGCAGCCAAGCGGCCGGGTCTGCGTCAGAGACCCAGTACTTC. It yields the protein CASSQAAGSASETQYF.

This rearrangement joins TRBV2 to TRBJ1-1, with D perhaps matching TRBD1 (6 bases). This CDR3 is built from 14 residues. V shed 8 bases and J shed 3 bases, with 16 bases lying between them. Germline V gene lookup returns CDR1 SNHLY and CDR2 FYNNEI. The CDR3 DNA follows: TGTGCCAGCGGCGGGGGAGGACAGCACACTGAAGCTTTCTTT. This encodes CASGGGGQHTEAFF. Full variable domain (remainder filled in from reference TRBV2 and TRBJ1-1): EPEVTQTPSHQVTQMGQEVILRCVPISNHLYFYWYRQILGQKVEFLVSFYNNEISEKSEIFDDQFSVERPDGSNFTLKIRSTKLEDSAMYFCASGGGGQHTEAFFGQGTRLTVV.

The rearrangement joins TRBV10-3 to TRBJ2-7; 11 positions match TRBD1. The ends lost 4 bases at V and 7 bases at J; junction bases unmatched: 6. CDR1 ENHRY and CDR2 SYGVKD come from the germline V gene. The CDR3 loop spans 14 amino acids. CDR3 in amino acids: CAISVGQGAYEQYF. In DNA form, the CDR3 reads TGTGCCATCAGTGTAGGACAGGGGGCTTATGAGCAGTACTTC.

As to this clone: A junction boundary mismatches the germline segment, possibly from a read error. The chain combines TRBV28 with TRBJ1-1; 10 bases are a match to TRBD1. The length of the CDR3 is 13 residues. In germline, CDR1 is MDHEN, CDR2 SYDVKM. The CDR3 here is CASSLRGTGAQYF. As DNA, the CDR3 is TGTGCCAGCAGTTTAAGGGGGACAGGGGCCCAATACTTT.

This clone was recorded once. The V gene is TRBV7-9, the J gene TRBJ2-7, with 11 positions matching TRBD1. CDR3 length: 14 residues. Germline CDR1 SEHNR, CDR2 FQNEAQ (reference sequence). Germline trimming cut 2 bases from V and 5 bases from J; bases unmatched to any gene: 2. The CDR3 sequence: CASSLSDRGHEQYF. The CDR3 nucleotides are TGTGCCAGCAGCTTATCGGACAGGGGGCACGAGCAGTACTTC.

This rearrangement joins TRBV28 to TRBJ1-5; 12 bases are shared with TRBD1. Losses at the gene ends were 5 bases for V and 2 bases for J; bases not matched to a gene: 7. This CDR3 spans 17 amino acids. CDR1 is MDHEN, CDR2 SYDVKM, per germline. This CDR3 is CASSPGTGGAGNQPQHF. In nucleotides, the CDR3 is TGTGCCAGCAGTCCGGGGACAGGGGGCGCGGGCAATCAGCCCCAGCATTTT.

To note about this clone: Other nucleotide sequences in the sample specify the same CDR3. This chain connects TRBV28 to TRBJ2-7; tentative D call: TRBD2 (6 bases). The CDR3 extends over 15 amino acids. Germline V gene lookup returns CDR1 MDHEN and CDR2 SYDVKM. V shed 5 bases and J shed 2 bases, with 16 bases lying between them. In DNA form, the CDR3 reads TGTGCCAGCAGTACGCCCGGGACTGGGACCTACGAGCAGTACTTC. It yields the protein CASSTPGTGTYEQYF.

This clone occurred a few times. This rearrangement joins TRBV4-3 to TRBJ1-2; D is perhaps TRBD1 (6 bases). This CDR3 is 15 amino acids long. Trimming took 4 bases from V and 0 from J, leaving 12 bases between them. Germline assignment: CDR1 LGHNA and CDR2 YSLEER. The chain's CDR3 is CASSPGQQANYGYTF. The CDR3 DNA sequence: TGCGCCAGCAGCCCAGGACAGCAAGCTAACTATGGCTACACCTTC.

This rearrangement joins TRBV5-4 to TRBJ2-3, with 7 bases aligning to TRBD2. This CDR3 is 16 amino acids long. J was trimmed by 2 bases and V by 4 bases; bases with no gene match: 10. Germline V CDR1 and CDR2: SGHNT, YYREEE (reference sequence). The CDR3 reads CASSPLSSGSTDTQYF. DNA of the CDR3: TGTGCCAGCAGCCCTCTGTCTAGCGGATCCACAGATACGCAGTATTTT.

This chain joins TRBV7-2 and TRBJ2-5; D is ambiguous. TRBJ2-7 explains the end of the DNA better; the J call may be wrong. Germline values: CDR1 SGHTA, CDR2 FQGNSA. The CDR3 is 12 residues long. CDR3 coding DNA: TGTGCCAGCAGCGCCCACTACTACGAGCAGTACTTC. Translation gives CASSAHYYEQYF.

CDR3: CASSLTRIVTGELFF. The CDR3 DNA reads TGTGCCAGCAGCTTAACGCGGATCGTCACCGGGGAGCTGTTTTTT. The rearrangement uses TRBV7-2 and TRBJ2-2; D gene uncertain. Germline CDR1 and CDR2: SGHTA and FQGNSA. This CDR3 spans 15 amino acids. V was clipped by 2 bases and J by 4 bases, with 11 bases between them.

V and J are TRBV29-1 and TRBJ1-2, with a possible D match to TRBD1 (6 bases). V was shortened by 6 bases and J by 4 bases, with 15 bases between the two germline ends. Germline CDR1 reads SQVTM; CDR2 reads ANQGSEA. This CDR3 spans 13 amino acids. The CDR3 is CSVTQGSTYGYTF. The CDR3 DNA reads as TGCAGCGTCACGCAGGGGTCCACCTATGGCTACACCTTC.

V gene TRBV28 combines with J gene TRBJ1-1; D is possibly TRBD1 (6 bases). Trimming pared 4 bases from V and 1 base from J, leaving 13 bases between. This CDR3 has 15 residues. CDR1 is MDHEN and CDR2 is SYDVKM in the germline V gene. The CDR3 region is CASSSDSKWNTEAFF. The CDR3 DNA reads as TGTGCCAGCAGTTCGGACAGTAAATGGAACACTGAAGCTTTCTTT.

This rearrangement joins TRBV7-2 to TRBJ2-3, with a weak D call TRBD1 (5 bases). V lost 5 bases and J 1 base, leaving 10 bases between the germline ends. This CDR3 spans 14 amino acids. Germline V gene data show CDR1 as SGHTA and CDR2 as FQGNSA. The CDR3 spells CASSLSTGTDTQYF. The CDR3 DNA reads as TGTGCCAGCAGCCTTTCGACAGGCACAGATACGCAGTATTTT.

Turning to this clone: The identical CDR3 is also encoded by other nucleotide sequences in the sample. This sequence joins TRBV5-1 and TRBJ1-2, with D possibly being TRBD1 (6 bases). Germline V gives CDR1 SGHRS, CDR2 YFSETQ. V lost 4 bases and J lost 4, with 8 bases in between. The CDR3 totals 12 residues. The DNA of the CDR3 is TGCGCCAGCAGCCTGGACAGCTATGGCTACACCTTC. Amino acids: CASSLDSYGYTF.

CDR3 residues: CASSLVPAATEAFF. CDR3 DNA sequence: TGCGCCAGCAGCTTGGTACCCGCGGCTACTGAAGCTTTCTTT. The chain combines TRBV5-1 with TRBJ1-1; D is unclear. The CDR3 is 14 amino acids. Looked up from germline, CDR1 is SGHRS and CDR2 is YFSETQ. Trimming cost V 0 bases and J 5 bases, with 11 bases left between them.

The chain has TRBV6-5 and TRBJ2-2; 8 bases map to TRBD1. The CDR3 contains 15 residues. J gave up 4 bases and V 6 bases, and 7 bases lay outside the gene matches. Germline loops: CDR1 MNHEY, CDR2 SVGAGI. For the CDR3, the DNA is TGTGCCAGCAGAAAGGACAGGGTAGTCACCGGGGAGCTGTTTTTT. This codes for CASRKDRVVTGELFF.

The V and J genes are TRBV6-1 and TRBJ2-7; TRBD1 matches 9 bases. V lost 3 bases and J lost 3; bases outside the gene matches: 6. The CDR3 extends over 15 amino acids. Germline CDR1 is MNHNS and CDR2 is SASEGT. The CDR3 coding sequence is TGTGCCAGCAGTGACCCGGGACAGGGCCGCTACGAGCAGTACTTC. Translation gives CASSDPGQGRYEQYF.

This clone was recorded once. The chain recombines TRBV28 with TRBJ1-4, with D unclear. V was clipped by 5 bases and J by 8 bases, with 12 bases between them. The CDR3 is 13 residues long. Germline CDR1 reads MDHEN; CDR2 reads SYDVKM. DNA of the CDR3: TGTGCCAGCAGTCCGGCTGAGGCAGAAAAACTGTTTTTT. It codes for CASSPAEAEKLFF.